This TCR beta chain was captured by sequencing in a study of Tregs in tolerant kidney transplant recipients. The CDR3 has 17 amino acids. The J segment lost 4 bases and the V segment lost 6 bases, leaving 17 bases of the junction unmatched. From germline, CDR1 is SNHLY and CDR2 FYNNEI. In regard to this clone: Its antigen is unknown. A much more abundant neighbour one base away suggests this may be a read error.

Repertoires were generated with immunoSEQ multiplex PCR, while TCRdb's copy carries only in-frame clones and drops some. Among some 1,700 clones listed, approximately 40% were seen once. Material: Tregs from blood cultured with allogeneic cells. This chain joins TRBV2 and TRBJ1-2, with 7 bases identical to TRBD1. This TCR derives from a human patient who received a combined kidney and bone marrow transplant. Some T cells may have come from the graft donor. This CDR3 is CASSGTVGEYVSYGYTF. In nucleotides, the CDR3 is TGTGCCAGCAGCGGGACAGTGGGCGAGTATGTCTCCTATGGCTACACCTTC.